Following are 26 T cell receptor beta chains from one sample sequenced in a study of TIL therapy for anti-PD-1-resistant metastatic lung cancer. The immunoSEQ assay was v3. Sequencing was performed with immunoSEQ multiplex PCR; in TCRdb, only in-frame clones are kept and a portion is missing. The sample includes 60,000 or so clones, around 63% of them seen just once. Stated time point: pre-treatment sample, taken before nivolumab and TIL therapy. The sequencing used blood, collected at baseline. The origin of the receptors is a person between 25 and 80 years old with non-small cell lung cancer.

The chain joins TRBV7-6 to TRBJ2-7; either TRBD1 or TRBD2 may fit D (6 bases each). The length of the CDR3 is 15 residues. V was trimmed by 2 bases and J by 0 bases, leaving 11 bases between them. The germline V gene has CDR1 SGHVS and CDR2 FNYEAQ. CDR3 loop: CASSLLGGSSYEQYF. CDR3 sequence (DNA): TGTGCCAGCAGCTTATTAGGGGGGAGCTCCTACGAGCAGTACTTC.

This rearrangement joins TRBV15 to TRBJ2-4; D perhaps matches TRBD2 (6 bases). The CDR3 is 14 amino acids. CDR1 is LNHNV, CDR2 YYDKDF, per germline (reference sequence). The V gene lost 2 bases and the J gene lost 6 bases, with 11 bases spanning the gap. CDR3 loop: CATSRSGQSNIQYF. The CDR3 DNA reads as TGTGCCACCAGCAGAAGCGGGCAGTCAAACATTCAGTACTTC.

V and J are TRBV29-1 and TRBJ1-1; 8 bases are a match to TRBD1. Germline CDR1 reads SQVTM; CDR2 reads ANQGSEA. The CDR3 has 12 amino acids. J lost 6 bases, V lost 7 bases, and 7 bases had no gene match. The CDR3 region has the DNA TGCAGCGCCGTAGACAGGGGCCCTGAAGCTTTCTTT. Protein: CSAVDRGPEAFF.

This chain connects TRBV5-1 to TRBJ2-3; the D gene could be TRBD1 or TRBD2 (5 bases each). Per the germline V gene, CDR1 is SGHRS and CDR2 is YFSETQ. The CDR3 totals 15 residues. With 6 bases removed from V and 3 bases from J, the gap between germline ends came to 17 bases. For the CDR3, the DNA is TGCGCCAGCAAGTCGGGACCGTTAATTACAGATACGCAGTATTTT. This translates into CASKSGPLITDTQYF.

This chain links TRBV6-6 with TRBJ1-5; D not certain. Trimming pared 11 bases from V and 1 base from J, leaving 18 bases between. Per germline, CDR1 MNHNY and CDR2 SVGAGI (reference sequence). This CDR3 contains 15 residues. The chain's CDR3 is CACKVGLGSNQPQHF. The CDR3 nucleotides are TGTGCCTGCAAGGTAGGACTTGGGAGCAATCAGCCCCAGCATTTT.

This chain links TRBV29-1 with TRBJ2-7; TRBD1 matches 9 bases. The CDR3 runs to 13 residues. Trimming cost V 6 bases and J 2 bases; bases outside gene matches: 5. Germline V gene sequence: CDR1 SQVTM, CDR2 ANQGSEA. The CDR3 here is CSVRTGATYEQYF. The CDR3 region has the DNA TGCAGCGTCAGGACAGGGGCGACCTACGAGCAGTACTTC.

Judged by abundance, this clone is medium-sized (0.01 to 0.1%). The chain uses TRBV7-2 and TRBJ2-3, with TRBD2 matching 13 bases. CDR1 is SGHTA, CDR2 FQGNSA, per germline. The CDR3 has 16 residues. J was trimmed by 7 bases and V by 1 base; bases with no gene match: 5. The CDR3 here is CASSLEGTSGKYTQYF. CDR3 DNA sequence: TGTGCCAGCAGCTTAGAAGGGACTAGCGGGAAATATACGCAGTATTTT.

The rearrangement uses TRBV28 and TRBJ2-7; either TRBD1 or TRBD2 may supply D (7 bases each). The CDR3 sequence is 14 residues long. The germline V and J ends were trimmed by 3 bases and 3 bases, with 12 bases remaining between them. Germline V gene sequence: CDR1 MDHEN, CDR2 SYDVKM. The CDR3 sequence is CASSLPGGVYEQYF. The CDR3, as DNA: TGTGCCAGCAGTTTGCCAGGGGGGGTCTACGAGCAGTACTTC.

The chain links TRBV10-3 to TRBJ2-7; 7 bases fit TRBD1. Germline assignment: CDR1 ENHRY and CDR2 SYGVKD. Losses at the gene ends were 1 base for V and 1 base for J; bases not matched to a gene: 4. The CDR3 is 15 amino acids. CDR3: CAISEYGTASYEQYF. In DNA, the CDR3 is TGTGCCATCAGTGAGTATGGGACAGCTTCCTACGAGCAGTACTTC.

This clone was seen only a few times. The rearrangement links TRBV6-5 to TRBJ2-1; a weak D match, TRBD1 (5 bases). CDR1 and CDR2 (germline): MNHEY, SVGAGI. The CDR3 is 14 residues long. The V and J ends lost 0 bases and 2 bases respectively, with 5 bases between them. The CDR3 nucleotides read TGTGCCAGCAGTTACTCGGGGCCCTACAATGAGCAGTTCTTC. Translation gives CASSYSGPYNEQFF.

This clone was seen more than once but under ten times. The chain employs TRBV27 and TRBJ2-2; possible D gene TRBD2, 5 bases. The CDR3 runs 16 residues. V lost 4 bases and J lost 5, with 17 bases in between. CDR1 MNHEY and CDR2 SMNVEV come from the germline V gene (reference sequence). This CDR3 reads CASSWSPGITTGELFF. The CDR3 bases are TGTGCCAGCAGTTGGTCCCCGGGAATAACAACCGGGGAGCTGTTTTTT.

The V and J genes are TRBV9 and TRBJ2-3; D perhaps matches TRBD2 (5 bases). CDR1 is SGDLS and CDR2 is YYNGEE in the germline V gene. This CDR3 comprises 12 residues. V was pared by 3 bases and J by 6 bases, with 8 bases between. DNA for the CDR3: TGTGCCAGCAGCGCCAGCGGTGATACGCAGTATTTT. It codes for CASSASGDTQYF.

Remarks on this clone: One junction end disagrees with the germline gene, perhaps due to a read error. The chain carries TRBV6-6 and TRBJ2-6; no reliable D call. This CDR3 comprises 13 residues. Germline V gene sequence: CDR1 MNHNY, CDR2 SVGAGI (reference sequence). The CDR3 region is CASSYSGANVLTF. CDR3 DNA: TGTGCCAGCAGCTACTCTGGGGCCAACGTCCTGACTTTC.

The V gene is TRBV19, the J gene TRBJ2-4; D is undetermined. V was pared by 4 bases and J by 0 bases, with 16 bases between. Looked up from germline, CDR1 is LNHDA and CDR2 is SQIVND (reference sequence). The CDR3 runs 17 residues. Written as DNA, the CDR3 is TGTGCCAGTAGTAAACTCGTCCGGGCCTTAGCCAAAAACATTCAGTACTTC. Residues: CASSKLVRALAKNIQYF.

The chain carries TRBV6-5 and TRBJ1-4; 10 positions agree with TRBD1. V shed 6 bases, J shed 4 bases, and the junction held 5 bases outside the gene matches. The length of the CDR3 is 15 residues. Germline V gene lookup returns CDR1 MNHEY and CDR2 SVGAGI. CDR3 residues: CASRGTGAGNEKLFF. CDR3 bases: TGTGCCAGCAGGGGGACAGGGGCCGGTAATGAAAAACTGTTTTTT.

This clone was counted only a few times. The CDR3 bases are TGCGCCAGCAGCTTGGAGCAGGGGAGCACTGAAGCTTTCTTT. It specifies CASSLEQGSTEAFF. The rearrangement joins TRBV5-1 to TRBJ1-1, with D possibly TRBD1 on 6 matching bases. Per the germline V gene, CDR1 is SGHRS and CDR2 is YFSETQ. This CDR3 contains 14 residues. The germline V and J ends were trimmed by 0 bases and 4 bases, with 10 bases remaining between them.

This chain joins TRBV11-3 and TRBJ2-3; 8 bases are shared with TRBD2. CDR1 is SGHNT and CDR2 is YENEEA in the germline V gene. V shed 5 bases, J shed 3 bases, and the junction held 13 bases outside the gene matches. The CDR3 extends over 17 amino acids. The CDR3 is CASSPQTSELVTDTQYF. For the CDR3, the DNA is TGTGCCAGCAGCCCCCAGACTAGCGAATTGGTTACAGATACGCAGTATTTT.

This clone has only one observation. This chain uses TRBV27 with TRBJ2-6; D call uncertain. The CDR3 loop spans 13 amino acids. Between the trimmed V and J ends, which lost 6 bases and 1 base, there was a span of 4 bases. The germline V gene has CDR1 MNHEY and CDR2 SMNVEV (reference sequence). The CDR3, as DNA: TGTGCCAGCAGACCATCTGGGGCCAACGTCCTGACTTTC. Its translation: CASRPSGANVLTF.

The CDR3 nucleotides read TGTGCCAGCAGTTACTCGCAGAATGGCTTATCCTACGAGCAGTACTTC. This translates into CASSYSQNGLSYEQYF. V is TRBV6-5 and J is TRBJ2-7, with D uncertain. The V gene lost 0 bases and the J gene lost 1 base, with 13 bases spanning the gap. CDR3 length equals 16 residues. Germline assignment: CDR1 MNHEY and CDR2 SVGAGI.

The rearrangement links TRBV10-1 to TRBJ1-1, with a weak D call TRBD1 (5 bases). Between the trimmed V and J ends, which lost 0 bases and 7 bases, there was a span of 9 bases. This CDR3 contains 13 residues. Germline V CDR1 and CDR2: WNHNN, SYGVQD (reference sequence). This chain's CDR3 is CASSESGAGEAFF. CDR3 bases: TGCGCCAGCAGTGAGTCAGGGGCAGGTGAAGCTTTCTTT.

This clone came up a few times. J is TRBJ1-1 and V is TRBV5-1; 9 bases line up with TRBD1. This CDR3 region has 15 residues. CDR1 is SGHRS, CDR2 YFSETQ, per germline. The trim removed 0 bases at V and 6 bases at J, leaving 6 bases unmatched. DNA of the CDR3: TGCGCCAGCAGCTTGGAAACAGGGGGCTTCGCTGAAGCTTTCTTT. Amino acid sequence: CASSLETGGFAEAFF.

V is TRBV29-1 and J is TRBJ2-7; the D gene is possibly TRBD2 (5 bases). V gave up 0 bases and J gave up 4 bases, with 13 bases separating them. Germline CDR1 and CDR2: SQVTM and ANQGSEA. The CDR3 has 14 residues. The CDR3 is CSVEDEEAGYEQYF. The CDR3 DNA reads TGCAGCGTTGAAGATGAGGAGGCTGGGTACGAGCAGTACTTC.

This clone showed up just once. This chain joins TRBV27 and TRBJ1-1, with D possibly TRBD1 on 6 matching bases. Trimming removed 5 bases at V and 5 bases at J, with 15 bases between. The CDR3 sequence is 14 residues long. CDR1 and CDR2 from the germline V gene are MNHEY and SMNVEV (reference sequence). The CDR3 DNA sequence: TGTGCCAGCAGTCCCTCAATAAGGGGGACTGAAGCTTTCTTT. Amino acids: CASSPSIRGTEAFF.

The gene calls are TRBV2 and TRBJ2-5; D uncertain. Germline V gene lookup returns CDR1 SNHLY and CDR2 FYNNEI. V shed 4 bases and J shed 5 bases, with 5 bases lying between them. The CDR3 has 11 amino acids. The CDR3: CASSVEETQYF. CDR3 in DNA: TGTGCCAGCAGTGTAGAGGAGACCCAGTACTTC.

The V call is TRBV5-4, the J call TRBJ1-2; D is ambiguous. The CDR3 is 12 amino acids. In germline, CDR1 is SGHNT, CDR2 YYREEE (reference sequence). V was clipped by 3 bases and J by 8 bases, with 11 bases between them. CDR3 coding DNA: TGTGCCAGCAGCTCCTCCAGGCTAGGCTACACCTTC. It specifies CASSSSRLGYTF.

Note on this clone: The identical CDR3 is also encoded by other nucleotide sequences in the sample. This sequence joins TRBV7-9 and TRBJ2-5; TRBD2 agrees at 10 bases. This CDR3 has 15 residues. The V segment lost 3 bases and the J segment 1 base; nucleotides outside the gene matches: 2. CDR1 and CDR2 (germline): SEHNR, FQNEAQ (reference sequence). The CDR3: CASSLERGGQETQYF. CDR3 bases: TGTGCCAGCAGCTTGGAGCGGGGGGGCCAAGAGACCCAGTACTTC.